Many counts were recorded for the clone carrying this T cell receptor (beta chain). Antigen: not known. The CDR3 length is 14 residues. In germline, CDR1 is MDHEN, CDR2 SYDVKM. V was cut by 5 bases and J by 6 bases, with 17 bases left in between. The data derive from a study of T cells in Graves' hyperthyroidism and ophthalmopathy. The study's findings and limits: Within blood appeared most thyroid clonotypes that had expanded above 0.001. Ophthalmopathy was model-predicted a median approximately 6.4 months pre-onset.

Using RNA transcripts as the source, TCR beta CDR3 regions were amplified. Primed by the HTBI set, a first-round RT-PCR was run on the TCR CDR3. A single record per CDR3 protein comes from TCRdb applying MiXCR to the multiplex PCR reads. The profile shows 700,000 or so distinct CDR3 sequences, about a sixth of them singletons. Hyperthyroidism had been newly diagnosed in patients aged 18 to 65, and its duration was under 2 months. The diagnoses drew upon clinical symptoms, serum thyroxine and TRAb, thyroid ultrasound and orbital computed tomography. The specimen was blood. The V and J genes are TRBV28 and TRBJ2-7, with D perhaps matching TRBD2 (5 bases). The clonotype comes from a man aged 18 to 35 with Graves' hyperthyroidism. CDR3 DNA sequence: TGTGCCAGCAGTGCCCTAGAGCCTCTAGCCGAGCAGTACTTC. Residues: CASSALEPLAEQYF.